Reported below is one TCR beta chain. The data were produced by immunoSEQ multiplex PCR, yet TCRdb's version contains in-frame clones alone and is incomplete. The data contain some 150,000 clones, over 65% of them seen just once; the ten biggest clones take up around 6%. The CDR3 is made up of 11 amino acids. Trimming took off 6 bases at V and 12 bases at J, with 11 bases between the two ends. The germline CDR1 and CDR2 sequences are MNHNS and SASEGT. This specimen comes from a study of blood T cell repertoires in COVID-19. The sequencing input was PBMCs or T cells enriched from blood (not recorded which). This clonotype originated in a woman between 50 and 59 years old who had recovered from COVID-19. The V gene is TRBV6-1, the J gene TRBJ1-4, with D possibly TRBD1 on 6 matching bases. In DNA form, the CDR3 reads TGTGCCAGCAGGTACAGGGACGAACTGTTTTTT. Its translation is CASRYRDELFF.